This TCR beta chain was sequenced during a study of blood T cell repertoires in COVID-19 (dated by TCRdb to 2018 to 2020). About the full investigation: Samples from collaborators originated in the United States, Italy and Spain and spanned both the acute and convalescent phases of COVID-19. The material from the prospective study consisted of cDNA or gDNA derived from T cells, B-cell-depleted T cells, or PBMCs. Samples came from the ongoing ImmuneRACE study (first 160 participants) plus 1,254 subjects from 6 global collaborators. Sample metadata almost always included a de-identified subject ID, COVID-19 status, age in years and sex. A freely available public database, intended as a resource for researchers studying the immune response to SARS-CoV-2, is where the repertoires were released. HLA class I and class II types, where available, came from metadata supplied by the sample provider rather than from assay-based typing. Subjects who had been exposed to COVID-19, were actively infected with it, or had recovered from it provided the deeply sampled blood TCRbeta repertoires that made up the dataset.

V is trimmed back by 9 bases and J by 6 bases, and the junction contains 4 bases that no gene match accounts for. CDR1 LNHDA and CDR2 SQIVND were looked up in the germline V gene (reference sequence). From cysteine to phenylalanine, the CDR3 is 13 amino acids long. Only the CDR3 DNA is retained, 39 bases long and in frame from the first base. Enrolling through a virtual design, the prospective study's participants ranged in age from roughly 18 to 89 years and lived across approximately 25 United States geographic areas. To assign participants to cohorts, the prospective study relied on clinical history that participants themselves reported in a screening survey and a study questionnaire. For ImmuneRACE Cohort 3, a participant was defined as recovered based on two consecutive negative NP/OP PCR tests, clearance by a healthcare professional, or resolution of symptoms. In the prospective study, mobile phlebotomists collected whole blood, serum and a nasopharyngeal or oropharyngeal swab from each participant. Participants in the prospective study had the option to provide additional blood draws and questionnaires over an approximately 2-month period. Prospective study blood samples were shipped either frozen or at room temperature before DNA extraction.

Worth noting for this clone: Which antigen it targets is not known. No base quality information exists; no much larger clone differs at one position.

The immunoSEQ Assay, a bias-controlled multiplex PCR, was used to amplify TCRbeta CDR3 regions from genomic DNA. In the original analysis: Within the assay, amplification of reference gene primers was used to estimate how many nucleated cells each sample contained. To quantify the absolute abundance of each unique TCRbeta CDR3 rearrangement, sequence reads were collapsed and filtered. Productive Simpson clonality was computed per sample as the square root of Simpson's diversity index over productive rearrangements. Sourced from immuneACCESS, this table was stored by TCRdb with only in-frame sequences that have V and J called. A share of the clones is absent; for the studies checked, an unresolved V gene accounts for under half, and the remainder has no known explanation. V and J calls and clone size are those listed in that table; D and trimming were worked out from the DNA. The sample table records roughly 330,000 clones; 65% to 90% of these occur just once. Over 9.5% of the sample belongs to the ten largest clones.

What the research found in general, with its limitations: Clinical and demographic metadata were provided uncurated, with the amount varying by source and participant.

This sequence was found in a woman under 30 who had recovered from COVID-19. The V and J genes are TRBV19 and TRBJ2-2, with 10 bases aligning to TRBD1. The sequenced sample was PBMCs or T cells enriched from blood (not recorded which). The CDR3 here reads CASGQGGAGELFF. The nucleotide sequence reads TGTGCCAGCGGACAGGGGGGCGCCGGGGAGCTGTTTTTT. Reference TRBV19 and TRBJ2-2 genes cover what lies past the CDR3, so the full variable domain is DGGITQSPKYLFRKEGQNVTLSCEQNLNHDAMYWYRQDPGQGLRLIYYSQIVNDFQKGDIAEGYSVSREKKESFPLTVTSAQKNPTAFYLCASGQGGAGELFFGEGSRLTVL.